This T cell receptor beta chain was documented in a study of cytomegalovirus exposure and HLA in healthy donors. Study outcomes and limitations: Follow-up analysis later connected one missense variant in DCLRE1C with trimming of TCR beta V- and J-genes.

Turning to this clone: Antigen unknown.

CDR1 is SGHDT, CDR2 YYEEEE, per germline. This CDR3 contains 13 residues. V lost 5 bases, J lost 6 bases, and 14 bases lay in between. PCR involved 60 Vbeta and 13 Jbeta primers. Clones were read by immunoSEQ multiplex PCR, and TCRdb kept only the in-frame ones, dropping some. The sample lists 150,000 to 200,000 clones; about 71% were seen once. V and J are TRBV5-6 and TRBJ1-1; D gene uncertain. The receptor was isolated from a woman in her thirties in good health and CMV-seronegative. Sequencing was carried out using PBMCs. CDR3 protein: CASRHRVRSEAFF. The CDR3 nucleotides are TGTGCCAGCAGGCACCGCGTAAGATCTGAAGCTTTCTTT.